Given below is one TCR beta chain in context. The specificity of this receptor is unknown. Base quality data are lacking; no much larger clone is found one base away. This record comes from a study of OX40 agonist ivuxolimab in advanced cancers. In the study overall: The costimulatory receptor OX40 (CD134) was targeted by ivuxolimab, a fully human IgG2 agonistic monoclonal antibody. Intravenous ivuxolimab was administered to patients every 2 weeks at six dose levels: 0.01, 0.1, 0.3, 1.5, 3 and 10 mg/kg. Of the approximately 54 dose-escalation patients, hepatocellular carcinoma was present in around 19, melanoma in approximately 15, renal cell carcinoma in 9 and head and neck cancer in 9. The point of sequencing TCRbeta in the periphery was to test whether ivuxolimab changed TCR sequence diversity and drove clonal T-cell expansion. The monotherapy dose-escalation portion (N ≈ 52 patients) of the phase I ivuxolimab trial is reported in the paper. Prior anti-PD-1, anti-PD-L1 or anti-CTLA-4 therapy was permitted, and roughly two fifths of dose-escalation patients had received checkpoint inhibitors. Three dose-escalation patients achieved partial responses, one with hepatocellular carcinoma and two with cutaneous melanoma. The dose-escalation cohort was almost 85% male with a mean age of about 60 years, ranging from about 20 to 80.

For sequencing of the TCRbeta CDR3 region, genomic DNA was extracted from the sorted cells. TCRbeta CDR3 regions were sequenced using the immunoSEQ Assay. Drawn from immuneACCESS, this table holds only the in-frame rearrangements with V and J called that TCRdb kept. Clones are partly lost; checked studies trace under half to an unresolved V gene and leave the rest unexplained. The table for this sample lists approximately 75,000 clones; around 78% of them were counted only once. 5% to 6% of the sample rests with the top ten. What the study reported, not specific to this receptor: The antigen specificity of the clonally expanded peripheral T cells was not determined. Clonal expansion of both CD4+ and CD8+ blood T cells was observed from baseline to week 6 at doses 0.1 to 3.0 mg/kg. On average, CD8+ T cells showed more expanded clones than CD4+ T cells after ivuxolimab. Low levels of normalized T-cell clonal expansion were also seen in some nonresponding patients. Partial responders in the 0.1-3.0 mg/kg groups had among the lowest normalized peripheral clonal expansion, especially among CD8+ T cells.

The germline V gene provides CDR1 SGHTA and CDR2 FQGNSA. The CDR3 spans 12 residues, from the cysteine through the phenylalanine. Only the CDR3 portion is preserved as DNA: 36 bases, with reading frame beginning at the first base. V ends up 5 bases short and J 6 bases short, with an unmatched junction base count of 1. Patients with autoimmune disease history or receiving systemic immunosuppression were excluded from the trial. Peripheral blood for TCR sequencing was drawn from every dose cohort at baseline, at cycle 4 day 1 and at cycle 7 day 1. Samples were obtained from an open-label, multicenter, first-in-human phase I dose-escalation trial of ivuxolimab. Adults with locally advanced or metastatic head and neck squamous cell, hepatocellular, melanoma or renal cell carcinoma were enrolled in the trial. CD4+ and CD8+ T cells were sorted separately from peripheral blood before TCR sequencing.

This sequence originates from an adult with an advanced solid tumor such as melanoma, head and neck, liver or kidney cancer. Recombination linked TRBV7-2 to TRBJ2-3; 8 middle bases align to TRBD2. The specimen comprised CD4+ or CD8+ T cells sorted from blood, sampled in a trial of the OX40 agonist ivuxolimab. The DNA sequence is given as TGTGCCAGCAGCACGGGGGGGGATACGCAGTATTTT. This translates into CASSTGGDTQYF.